Below, 29 T cell receptor beta chains from the same sample are listed, as sequenced in a study of identifying expanded T cells in peripheral blood. Some clones are missing from TCRdb's copy, which holds only in-frame ones; the method was immunoSEQ multiplex PCR. This repertoire shows about 85,000 clones, around 89% found once; its top ten account for around 19%. The material sequenced was blood. All receptors come from a person aged 18 to 75 in good health.

In its sample, this clone was seen once. The chain carries TRBV6-6 and TRBJ2-3; TRBD1 agrees at 7 bases. Germline V gene sequence: CDR1 MNHNY, CDR2 SVGAGI (reference sequence). The CDR3 spans 15 residues. The V and J ends lost 4 bases and 0 bases, in that order; junction bases with no gene match: 4. CDR3 in DNA: TGTGCCAGCAGTTTCCCGACAGGGAGCACAGATACGCAGTATTTT. It yields the protein CASSFPTGSTDTQYF.

This rearrangement joins TRBV28 to TRBJ2-1; 10 bases match TRBD2. V shed 3 bases and J 12 bases; nucleotides not matched to a gene: 11. CDR1 and CDR2 from the germline V gene are MDHEN and SYDVKM. This CDR3 region has 15 residues. The CDR3 is CASSFEVAGGGWQFF. The CDR3 bases are TGTGCCAGCAGTTTCGAAGTAGCGGGGGGTGGATGGCAGTTCTTC. The variable domain in full, with the rest retrieved from reference TRBV28 and TRBJ2-1, is DVKVTQSSRYLVKRTGEKVFLECVQDMDHENMFWYRQDPGLGLRLIYFSYDVKMKEKGDIPEGYSVSREKKERFSLILESASTNQTSMYLCASSFEVAGGGWQFFGPGTRLTVL.

The V and J genes are TRBV27 and TRBJ1-1, with D uncertain. This CDR3 contains 13 residues. V gave up 2 bases and J gave up 3 bases, with 7 bases separating them. Germline values: CDR1 MNHEY, CDR2 SMNVEV (reference sequence). CDR3 loop: CASSLVPYTEAFF. CDR3 DNA sequence: TGTGCCAGCAGTTTAGTCCCTTACACTGAAGCTTTCTTT.

The chain recombines TRBV28 with TRBJ1-1; no clear D. Germline CDR1 is MDHEN and CDR2 is SYDVKM. Trimming shortened V by 2 bases and J by 8 bases, and 15 bases separated the two germline ends. There are 14 residues in the CDR3. The CDR3 DNA follows: TGTGCCAGCAGTTTAGGGCAAGTCCGGATGGAAGCTTTCTTT. Amino acids: CASSLGQVRMEAFF.

In its sample, this clone was seen a few times. The chain uses TRBV6-1 and TRBJ2-7, with 14 bases that match TRBD2. Germline V CDR1 and CDR2: MNHNS, SASEGT. V was clipped by 6 bases and J by 5 bases; unmatched bases: 6. The CDR3 length is 15 residues. The CDR3 coding sequence is TGTGCCAGCAGCCGACTAGCGGGGGGGCAGGACGAGCAGTACTTC. This gives the protein CASSRLAGGQDEQYF.

This clone was observed a few times. J is TRBJ1-5 and V is TRBV6-6; 7 bases align to TRBD1. Germline values: CDR1 MNHNY, CDR2 SVGAGI (reference sequence). Trimming took 8 bases from V and 7 from J; bases not matched to a gene: 8. The CDR3 is made up of 13 amino acids. The CDR3 bases are TGTGCCAGCGGAACAGGGGAGGGGCAGCCCCAGCATTTT. Its translation: CASGTGEGQPQHF.

The V and J genes are TRBV28 and TRBJ2-7; D ambiguous. The V gene's germline CDR1 is MDHEN and CDR2 SYDVKM. The ends were cut back, 6 bases at V and 4 bases at J, with 10 bases in the middle. CDR3 length: 12 residues. The CDR3 region has the DNA TGTGCCAGCAGCCCAACCCTTTACGAGCAGTACTTC. Translating it yields CASSPTLYEQYF.

The genes are TRBV5-1 and TRBJ1-1; the D is unclear. Per the germline V gene, CDR1 is SGHRS and CDR2 is YFSETQ. The ends were cut back, 6 bases at V and 5 bases at J, with 20 bases in the middle. This CDR3 region has 15 residues. The CDR3 bases are TGCGCCAGCACTGATGGTCAGACCGTAGGGACTGAAGCTTTCTTT. Protein sequence: CASTDGQTVGTEAFF.

This clone was picked up many times. The rearrangement uses TRBV2 and TRBJ2-7, with 7 bases lining up with TRBD2. This CDR3 region has 17 residues. CDR1 is SNHLY, CDR2 FYNNEI, per germline. After removal of 2 bases from V and 4 bases from J, the junction contained 14 bases not matched to a gene. In DNA, the CDR3 is TGTGCCAGCAGTGAATCTAGCGGACTGATCACCCGATACGAGCAGTACTTC. Amino acids: CASSESSGLITRYEQYF. The full variable domain, in which reference TRBV2 and TRBJ2-7 provide the parts outside the CDR3, is EPEVTQTPSHQVTQMGQEVILRCVPISNHLYFYWYRQILGQKVEFLVSFYNNEISEKSEIFDDQFSVERPDGSNFTLKIRSTKLEDSAMYFCASSESSGLITRYEQYFGPGTRLTVT.

This clone appeared a single time. The chain couples TRBV7-9 to TRBJ2-7; 7 nucleotides match TRBD1. This CDR3 is built from 15 residues. Germline-derived CDR1 and CDR2 are SEHNR and FQNEAQ (reference sequence). Unmatched junction bases numbered 9, after V lost 5 bases and J lost 2 bases. CDR3 in amino acids: CASSPTGQGTYEQYF. Here the CDR3 DNA reads TGTGCCAGCAGCCCGACAGGGCAGGGCACCTACGAGCAGTACTTC.

This chain joins TRBV7-6 and TRBJ2-2; 11 positions match TRBD2. The V gene's germline CDR1 is SGHVS and CDR2 FNYEAQ. V was pared by 4 bases and J by 4 bases, with 5 bases of the junction left unmatched. The CDR3 spans 16 residues. The CDR3 DNA is TGTGCCAGCAGCTCAACTAGCGGGGGAGGCACCGGGGAGCTGTTTTTT. It translates to CASSSTSGGGTGELFF.

This chain joins TRBV10-3 and TRBJ2-7; D remains ambiguous. In germline, CDR1 is ENHRY, CDR2 SYGVKD. The CDR3 covers 14 residues. V lost 0 bases to trimming and J lost 3 bases, with 9 bases between them. CDR3 bases: TGTGCCATCAGTGAGTCAGACTCATACTACGAGCAGTACTTC. It encodes CAISESDSYYEQYF.

This chain joins TRBV6-5 and TRBJ2-3; 7 bases agree with TRBD2. The CDR3 consists of 15 residues. With 2 bases clipped from V and 7 bases from J, the junction kept 9 bases outside the gene matches. The germline gives CDR1 MNHEY, CDR2 SVGAGI. CDR3 nucleotides: TGTGCCAGCAGTTACAGGCTAGCGGTGGAGTATACGCAGTATTTT. Translation: CASSYRLAVEYTQYF.

V and J are TRBV7-9 and TRBJ2-3; no firm D call. Germline assignment: CDR1 SEHNR and CDR2 FQNEAQ (reference sequence). Deletions cut 5 bases from V and 3 bases from J, with 9 bases between. The CDR3 spans 13 residues. CDR3 region: CASSPLGTDTQYF. Written as DNA, the CDR3 is TGTGCCAGCAGCCCCTTAGGGACAGATACGCAGTATTTT.

This clone was seen just once. V gene TRBV5-5 combines with J gene TRBJ1-2; D perhaps matches TRBD1 (5 bases). This CDR3 contains 15 residues. V was clipped by 2 bases and J by 3 bases, with 14 bases between them. Germline lookup yields CDR1 SGHKS and CDR2 YYEKEE (reference sequence). In nucleotides, the CDR3 is TGTGCCAGCAGCTTTGTCGGGGGGATTGACTATGGCTACACCTTC. Encoded protein: CASSFVGGIDYGYTF.

This clone is a singleton in its sample. This chain joins TRBV7-8 and TRBJ2-1, with D hard to call. Germline values: CDR1 SGHVS, CDR2 FQNEAQ. Trimming left V 2 bases short and J 9 bases short, with 8 bases between. There are 12 residues in the CDR3. The DNA of the CDR3 is TGTGCCAGCAGCTTAAGGCGGAGTGAGCAGTTCTTC. It codes for CASSLRRSEQFF.

This sequence joins TRBV15 and TRBJ2-3; 8 positions agree with TRBD2. This CDR3 spans 18 amino acids. J lost 0 bases, V lost 0 bases, and 8 bases had no gene match. Germline V gene lookup returns CDR1 LNHNV and CDR2 YYDKDF (reference sequence). Here the CDR3 DNA reads TGTGCCACCAGCAGAGATTACGGGGGGGTATCTAGCACAGATACGCAGTATTTT. Residues: CATSRDYGGVSSTDTQYF.

As regards this clone: A read error may account for a junction end that differs from germline. The CDR3 nucleotides are TGTGCCACAAGCACCCACAGGGTTACCCATGGCTACACCTTC. It codes for CATSTHRVTHGYTF. This chain connects TRBV15 to TRBJ1-2, with a possible D match to TRBD1 (6 bases). This CDR3 region has 14 residues. CDR1 and CDR2 from the germline V gene are LNHNV and YYDKDF (reference sequence).

This clone showed up just once. The gene calls are TRBV11-2 and TRBJ1-1, with D unresolved. The V and J ends lost 4 bases and 4 bases respectively, with 13 bases between them. The germline gives CDR1 SGHAT, CDR2 FQNNGV. This CDR3 has 14 amino acids. CDR3 in amino acids: CASSYEGIGTEAFF. CDR3 sequence (DNA): TGTGCCAGCAGCTACGAGGGAATAGGCACTGAAGCTTTCTTT.

J is TRBJ1-1 and V is TRBV7-2, with a tentative D call TRBD1 (5 bases). The CDR3 spans 15 residues. V was pared by 1 base and J by 1 base, with 10 bases between. Germline V CDR1 and CDR2: SGHTA, FQGNSA. This CDR3 is CASSLVSGTNTEAFF. The CDR3 region has the DNA TGTGCCAGCAGCTTAGTCTCAGGGACGAACACTGAAGCTTTCTTT.

J is TRBJ2-5 and V is TRBV7-9; D could derive from TRBD1 or TRBD2 (6 bases each). The CDR3 is 14 amino acids. The V end was cut by 6 bases, the J end by 4 bases, with 15 bases between. Germline-derived CDR1 and CDR2 are SEHNR and FQNEAQ (reference sequence). The CDR3 here is CASSTGGHGETQYF. CDR3 nucleotides: TGTGCCAGCAGTACCGGGGGCCATGGAGAGACCCAGTACTTC.

This clone was detected only a few times. This same CDR3 is encoded by further DNA sequences in the sample. The chain has TRBV18 and TRBJ1-6; TRBD1 matches at 10 bases. CDR3 length: 14 amino acids. The V segment lost 3 bases and the J segment 7 bases; nucleotides outside the gene matches: 0. CDR1 is KGHSH, CDR2 LQKENI, per germline. The CDR3 DNA reads as TGTGCCAGCTCACCGGGACAGGGGAATTCACCCCTCCACTTT. Amino acids: CASSPGQGNSPLHF.

The table lists this clone with a count of one. The rearrangement uses TRBV7-2 and TRBJ1-4, with 9 bases identical to TRBD1. The germline V gene has CDR1 SGHTA and CDR2 FQGNSA. V dropped 5 bases and J dropped 6; count of bases not matched to a gene: 7. There are 15 residues in the CDR3. CDR3 region: CASSPRTGGDEKLFF. The CDR3 nucleotides are TGTGCCAGCAGCCCCCGAACAGGGGGCGATGAAAAACTGTTTTTT.

The chain has TRBV10-3 and TRBJ2-6; no clear D gene. This CDR3 region has 14 residues. Germline values: CDR1 ENHRY, CDR2 SYGVKD. Trimming stripped 6 bases from V and 3 bases from J, with 9 bases between. The CDR3: CAIRGNLGANVLTF. In DNA, the CDR3 is TGTGCCATCAGGGGGAACCTTGGGGCCAACGTCCTGACTTTC.

This clone was counted a single time. The chain employs TRBV2 and TRBJ2-7; D gene unclear. Germline lookup yields CDR1 SNHLY and CDR2 FYNNEI. V was clipped by 3 bases and J by 3 bases, with 3 bases between them. There are 11 residues in the CDR3. The chain's CDR3 is CASSDSYEQYF. CDR3 nucleotides: TGTGCCAGCAGTGACAGCTACGAGCAGTACTTC.

This clone was seen a few times. The V and J genes are TRBV2 and TRBJ1-4; TRBD1 matches at 9 bases. The ends lost 5 bases at V and 10 bases at J; junction bases unmatched: 8. Germline lookup yields CDR1 SNHLY and CDR2 FYNNEI. The CDR3 runs 14 residues. CDR3 bases: TGTGCCAGCAGTTTAACAGGGGGCGGTGGAAAACTGTTTTTT. This translates into CASSLTGGGGKLFF.

The rearrangement joins TRBV11-3 to TRBJ2-3, with no clear D. CDR1 SGHNT and CDR2 YENEEA come from the germline V gene. The CDR3 spans 15 residues. Trimming removed 0 bases from V and 6 bases from J, with 13 bases in between. This CDR3 is CASSLDRGPLDTQYF. CDR3 DNA: TGTGCCAGCAGCTTAGATCGTGGGCCCCTGGATACGCAGTATTTT.

The chain's CDR3 is CASSPSGGYEQYF. CDR3 nucleotide sequence: TGTGCCAGCAGCCCGTCGGGGGGTTACGAGCAGTACTTC. The V and J genes are TRBV7-9 and TRBJ2-7, with 7 bases that match TRBD2. With 5 bases clipped from V and 4 bases from J, the junction kept 5 bases outside the gene matches. The germline CDR1 and CDR2 sequences are SEHNR and FQNEAQ (reference sequence). This CDR3 has 13 amino acids.

The genes are TRBV5-4 and TRBJ1-6; 7 bases are a match to TRBD1. J was trimmed by 5 bases and V by 4 bases; bases with no gene match: 12. This CDR3 contains 17 residues. In germline, CDR1 is SGHNT, CDR2 YYREEE (reference sequence). CDR3 in amino acids: CASSTTGIIYNNSPLHF. The CDR3 nucleotides read TGTGCCAGCAGCACGACAGGGATTATCTATAATAATTCACCCCTCCACTTT.